This entry lists 11 T cell receptor gamma chains sequenced from one sample in a study of γδ T cells in repeated Plasmodium falciparum infection. TCRdb re-called the multiplex PCR reads with CATT. The data contain 12,000 to 15,000 gamma-chain clones, roughly 1.7% of them singletons. Bulk repertoires came from Vgamma9/Vdelta2+ or Vdelta2-negative gammadelta T cells flow-sorted from PBMC. The sequenced sample was gamma-delta T cells from blood. The receptors stem from a pool of human donors (malaria-infected and uninfected, not separated).

Points on this clone: It differs at one base from a far larger clone, so likely a read error. Other nucleotide sequences in the sample specify the same CDR3. No J gene was assigned, while the V gene was called as TRGV3. The CDR3 sequence is 13 residues long. Germline V CDR1 and CDR2: VTNTFY, YDVSTARD (reference sequence). The CDR3 DNA reads TGTGCCACCTGGCCCCGGGGTTATTATAAGAAACTCTTC. As protein: CATWPRGYYKKLF.

Only a few counts were recorded for this clone. The V gene reported is TRGV9; the J gene is uncalled. Germline CDR1 and CDR2: GITISATS and ISYDGTV (reference sequence). The CDR3 has 9 residues. CDR3: CALWEDKVF. For the CDR3, the DNA is TGTGCCTTGTGGGAGGATAAAGTATTC.

This clone was picked up many times. The protein TCRdb lists belongs to a much larger clone and differs from this DNA's translation at residue 7, which points to a read error; the protein shown is made from the DNA. The chain has TRGV9 and TRGJ1 or TRGJ2. Matching the DNA to germline supplied the J gene, which TCRdb does not give. CDR3 length: 15 residues. Looked up from germline, CDR1 is GITISATS and CDR2 is ISYDGTV (reference sequence). The J segment lost 7 bases and the V segment lost 0 bases, leaving 12 bases of the junction unmatched. As DNA, the CDR3 is TGTGCCTTGTGGGAGGTGCGAGGGGGTCGGTATAAGAAACTCTTT. This codes for CALWEVRGGRYKKLF.

On this clone itself: TCRdb pairs this DNA with a much larger clone's protein that differs at residue 15, likely a read error; the protein shown was translated from the DNA. The chain links TRGV9 to TRGJ1 or TRGJ2. In the absence of a J gene in TCRdb, the DNA was matched to germline to assign it here. Germline V CDR1 and CDR2: GITISATS, ISYDGTV (reference sequence). The CDR3 runs 18 residues. The CDR3 loop reads CALWEVRYGCPNYYEKLF. The CDR3 nucleotides read TGTGCCTTGTGGGAGGTGCGGTATGGATGCCCGAATTATTATGAGAAACTCTTT.

In the case of this clone: TCRdb has a much larger clone's protein, which differs at residue 3 from the translation of this DNA, likely because of a read error; what is shown is the protein translated from the DNA. The V and J genes are TRGV9 and TRGJP. TCRdb does not report a J gene; here it was assigned by matching the DNA to germline references. The CDR3 is 18 amino acids. CDR1 and CDR2 from the germline V gene are GITISATS and ISYDGTV (reference sequence). CDR3 in amino acids: CASWEVREGELGKKIKVF. CDR3 sequence (DNA): TGTGCCTCGTGGGAGGTGCGAGAGGGAGAGTTGGGCAAAAAAATCAAGGTATTT.

Concerning this clone: The TCRdb protein, from a much larger clone, departs from this DNA's translation at residue 8, likely by read error; the protein shown derives from the DNA. The J gene went uncalled, whereas the V gene is TRGV9. CDR3 length: 10 amino acids. Germline V CDR1 and CDR2: GITISATS, ISYDGTV (reference sequence). The DNA of the CDR3 is TGTGCCTTGGAGGTTCGGAAGAATCTCTTT. Residues: CALEVRKNLF.

A remark on this clone: A far larger clone is a single base away, which makes a read error likely. Other DNA sequences in the sample encode the same CDR3. J is TRGJ1 or TRGJ2 and V is TRGV2. TCRdb gives no J gene; it was assigned here by matching the DNA to germline. With 1 base clipped from V and 0 bases from J, the junction kept 6 bases outside the gene matches. The CDR3 extends over 15 amino acids. The germline CDR1 and CDR2 sequences are EGSNGY and YDSYNSKV. The CDR3 loop reads CATWDGVLNYYKKLF. CDR3 DNA: TGTGCCACCTGGGACGGTGTTTTGAATTATTATAAGAAACTCTTT.

This clone was seen repeatedly, ten times or more. TCRdb's entry gives the protein of a much larger clone, which mismatches this DNA's translation at residue 12, likely from a read error; the protein reported here is translated from the DNA. The chain has TRGV3 and TRGJ1 or TRGJ2. There are 15 residues in the CDR3. CDR1 VTNTFY and CDR2 YDVSTARD come from the germline V gene (reference sequence). The CDR3 nucleotides are TGTGCCACCTGGGACAGGCAGGGGAATTATTATAGGAAACTCTTT. This translates into CATWDRQGNYYRKLF.

This clone occurred many times. A far larger clone is one base from this, pointing to a likely read error. The chain couples TRGV3 to TRGJ1 or TRGJ2. Germline V gene sequence: CDR1 VTNTFY, CDR2 YDVSTARD (reference sequence). V dropped 9 bases and J dropped 6; count of bases not matched to a gene: 2. This CDR3 is 9 amino acids long. CDR3 residues: CATSYKKLF. CDR3 in DNA: TGTGCCACCAGTTATAAGAAACTCTTT.

The table lists this clone with a few counts. TCRdb lists the protein of a much larger clone for this DNA, which differs at residue 11, so this is likely a read error; the protein given here is translated from the DNA itself. The chain links TRGV2 to TRGJ1 or TRGJ2. The V and J ends lost 0 bases and 5 bases, in that order; junction bases with no gene match: 13. Germline CDR1 reads EGSNGY; CDR2 reads YDSYNSKV. This CDR3 has 16 amino acids. The CDR3 sequence is CATWDGPVCGHYKKLF. CDR3 nucleotide sequence: TGTGCCACCTGGGACGGGCCCGTTTGTGGTCATTATAAGAAACTCTTT.

Comments on this clone: TCRdb's listed protein matches a much larger clone and diverges from this DNA's translation at residue 11, likely through a read error; the protein shown comes from the DNA. The V call is TRGV9, the J call TRGJP. In germline, CDR1 is GITISATS, CDR2 ISYDGTV (reference sequence). There are 15 residues in the CDR3. CDR3: CALWKGGLGKRIKVF. The CDR3 coding sequence is TGTGCCTTGTGGAAGGGGGGGTTGGGCAAAAGAATCAAGGTATTT.